These 32 T cell receptor beta chains share one sample of origin, sequenced in a study of identical twins. TCRdb independently ran MiXCR on the 5' RACE reads; one entry per CDR3 protein. The sample lists 540,000 or so distinct CDR3 sequences; approximately 20% were seen once. In addition, the sample was reused for a study of yellow fever vaccine responses in identical twins.

Sequenced sample: CD4+ T cells sorted from blood. The receptors shown here come from a woman aged 18-29 years in good health.

In its sample, this clonotype was seen a few times. J is TRBJ2-1 and V is TRBV3-1, with D uncertain. This CDR3 region has 13 residues. CDR1 and CDR2 (germline): LGHDT, YNNKEL (reference sequence). Trimming left V 1 base short and J 5 bases short, with 6 bases between. DNA for the CDR3: TGTGCCAGCAGCCAAGTTCGCGACAATGAGCAGTTCTTC. Translated: CASSQVRDNEQFF.

This clonotype has more than one count but fewer than ten. V is TRBV20-1 and J is TRBJ2-3, with a possible D match to TRBD2 (6 bases). Germline lookup yields CDR1 DFQATT and CDR2 SNEGSKA (reference sequence). V lost 2 bases, J lost 0 bases, and 18 bases lay in between. There are 17 residues in the CDR3. This chain's CDR3 is CSARPRRIADSTDTQYF. CDR3 in DNA: TGCAGTGCTAGACCCCGCCGTATAGCGGATAGCACAGATACGCAGTATTTT.

The chain carries TRBV3-1 and TRBJ1-2; 7 nucleotides agree with TRBD1. The CDR3 has 14 amino acids. The trim removed 2 bases at V and 7 bases at J, leaving 7 bases unmatched. CDR1 LGHDT and CDR2 YNNKEL come from the germline V gene (reference sequence). This CDR3 reads CASSQRDREAGYTF. Here the CDR3 DNA reads TGTGCCAGCAGCCAACGCGACAGGGAGGCTGGCTACACCTTC.

This clonotype has just a few counts. The rearrangement uses TRBV10-3 and TRBJ2-2; D is possibly TRBD1 (6 bases). V was trimmed by 6 bases and J by 0 bases, leaving 11 bases between them. The CDR3 consists of 15 residues. The germline gives CDR1 ENHRY, CDR2 SYGVKD. The CDR3 DNA follows: TGTGCCATCAGGGCCGGGACACCGAACACCGGGGAGCTGTTTTTT. This encodes CAIRAGTPNTGELFF.

The chain carries TRBV6-1 and TRBJ2-5; D ambiguous. The CDR3 loop spans 13 amino acids. Germline values: CDR1 MNHNS, CDR2 SASEGT. Between the trimmed V and J ends, which lost 6 bases and 6 bases, there was a span of 14 bases. The DNA for the CDR3 is TGTGCCAGCAGCCCCCGGCGTAGTAAGACCCAGTACTTC. Translated: CASSPRRSKTQYF.

V gene TRBV20-1 combines with J gene TRBJ2-1, with 9 bases matching TRBD2. This CDR3 is built from 15 residues. The V segment lost 5 bases and the J segment 5 bases; nucleotides outside the gene matches: 10. The germline V gene has CDR1 DFQATT and CDR2 SNEGSKA (reference sequence). The CDR3 loop reads CSASISGRKNNEQFF. In nucleotides, the CDR3 is TGCAGTGCTTCAATAAGCGGGAGGAAAAACAATGAGCAGTTCTTC.

This clonotype was counted a few times. The V and J genes are TRBV4-2 and TRBJ2-5, with TRBD2 matching 8 bases. There are 15 residues in the CDR3. The V and J ends lost 0 bases and 4 bases, in that order; junction bases with no gene match: 4. The germline V gene encodes CDR1 LGHNA and CDR2 YNFKEQ. CDR3 in DNA: TGTGCCAGCAGCCAAGATACCGGGACTAGAGAGACCCAGTACTTC. Amino acid sequence: CASSQDTGTRETQYF.

The V gene is TRBV27, the J gene TRBJ1-4; 9 bases are shared with TRBD1. This CDR3 has 17 amino acids. With 6 bases clipped from V and 2 bases from J, the junction kept 10 bases outside the gene matches. The germline V gene encodes CDR1 MNHEY and CDR2 SMNVEV (reference sequence). CDR3 nucleotides: TGTGCCAGCAGGTTGACAGGGGGGGTTGAGACTAATGAAAAACTGTTTTTT. Protein sequence: CASRLTGGVETNEKLFF. The entire variable domain, with the rest obtained from reference TRBV27 and TRBJ1-4, is as follows: EAQVTQNPRYLITVTGKKLTVTCSQNMNHEYMSWYRQDPGLGLRQIYYSMNVEVTDKGDVPEGYKVSRKEKRNFPLILESPSPNQTSLYFCASRLTGGVETNEKLFFGSGTQLSVL.

As regards this clonotype: This sequence may be a read error, since a much larger clone differs from it by one base. The conserved phenylalanine or tryptophan is not found at the CDR3 terminus, so this likely reflects a read error. The chain is built from TRBV12-3 or TRBV12-4 and TRBJ1-2, with D possibly TRBD1 on 5 matching bases. The CDR3 runs 13 residues. V lost 6 bases and J lost 5, with 13 bases in between. The DNA for the CDR3 is TGTGCCAGCAGGTCATCGACAGAATATGGCTACACCATC. Its translation: CASRSSTEYGYTI.

This clonotype has just a few counts. The rearrangement uses TRBV9 and TRBJ2-3, with 8 bases that match TRBD1. After removal of 0 bases from V and 4 bases from J, the junction contained 10 bases not matched to a gene. The CDR3 length is 17 residues. The germline V gene has CDR1 SGDLS and CDR2 YYNGEE. CDR3 region: CASSVEAGTGAPDTQYF. The CDR3 DNA sequence: TGTGCCAGCAGCGTAGAGGCCGGGACAGGTGCTCCAGATACGCAGTATTTT.

This clonotype appeared a few times. The genes are TRBV24-1 and TRBJ1-4; perhaps TRBD1 as D (5 bases). The CDR3 sequence is 17 residues long. Germline CDR1 KGHDR, CDR2 SFDVKD. V was shortened by 12 bases and J by 0 bases, with 22 bases between the two germline ends. The DNA of the CDR3 is TGTGCCGCTTCAGGGAGGTTGGGGGTTGCAACTAATGAAAAACTGTTTTTT. Its translation is CAASGRLGVATNEKLFF.

This chain uses TRBV10-3 with TRBJ2-2; a possible D gene is TRBD2 (6 bases). V lost 5 bases to trimming and J lost 4 bases, with 14 bases between them. This CDR3 comprises 15 residues. The germline V gene has CDR1 ENHRY and CDR2 SYGVKD. CDR3 region: CAISLKLGGTGELFF. CDR3 DNA: TGTGCCATCAGTCTCAAGCTGGGGGGCACCGGGGAGCTGTTTTTT.

This clonotype was seen more than once but under ten times. The V call is TRBV28, the J call TRBJ2-1, with 10 bases that match TRBD1. V lost 8 bases and J lost 9; bases outside the gene matches: 7. Germline CDR1 is MDHEN and CDR2 is SYDVKM. This CDR3 has 13 amino acids. The CDR3 protein is CASHRQGAGEQFF. Here the CDR3 DNA reads TGTGCCAGCCACAGACAGGGGGCGGGTGAGCAGTTCTTC.

V gene TRBV5-1 combines with J gene TRBJ1-4, with TRBD1 identical over 8 bases. With V trimmed by 1 base and J by 7 bases, 6 bases remained unmatched. This CDR3 is 15 amino acids long. CDR1 is SGHRS, CDR2 YFSETQ, per germline. The CDR3 is CASSLLDRDFEKLFF. The DNA of the CDR3 is TGCGCCAGCAGCTTGTTGGACAGGGATTTTGAAAAACTGTTTTTT.

DNA of the CDR3: TGTGCCAGCAGCTTCAGATTTACAGGGGCTGCAAGCACAGATACGCAGTATTTT. Its protein is CASSFRFTGAASTDTQYF. This chain uses TRBV11-1 with TRBJ2-3; 7 positions match TRBD1. With V trimmed by 3 bases and J by 0 bases, 12 bases remained unmatched. Germline V gives CDR1 SGHAT, CDR2 FQDESV (reference sequence). This CDR3 spans 18 amino acids.

This clonotype was detected ten times or more. The chain employs TRBV10-3 and TRBJ2-1; 8 nucleotides match TRBD2. The CDR3 spans 13 residues. CDR1 and CDR2 (germline): ENHRY, SYGVKD. The V gene end was trimmed by 8 bases and the J gene end by 8 bases; junction bases not matched to a gene: 8. The CDR3 nucleotides are TGTGCCATCGGCGGGAGGCAGGAGGATGAGCAGTTCTTC. It translates to CAIGGRQEDEQFF.

The chain joins TRBV5-1 to TRBJ2-5; the D call may be TRBD1 or TRBD2 (6 bases each). V dropped 4 bases and J dropped 4 bases, with 17 bases sitting between them. The germline gives CDR1 SGHRS, CDR2 YFSETQ. This CDR3 is built from 15 residues. The CDR3 DNA follows: TGCGCCAGCAGCCATGGACGGGGGCAAGGAGAGACCCAGTACTTC. Translating it yields CASSHGRGQGETQYF.

The chain joins TRBV11-2 to TRBJ2-5, with 9 bases aligning to TRBD2. In germline, CDR1 is SGHAT, CDR2 FQNNGV. The CDR3 runs 15 residues. J lost 6 bases, V lost 3 bases, and 8 bases had no gene match. For the CDR3, the DNA is TGTGCCAGCAGCTTTGGCGGGGGGGCCGTCCAGACCCAGTACTTC. Protein product: CASSFGGGAVQTQYF.

This clonotype has a count of ten or more. The CDR3 here is CASSLADSTDTQYF. The CDR3 region has the DNA TGTGCCAGCAGCTTAGCGGACAGCACAGATACGCAGTATTTT. The V and J genes are TRBV7-8 and TRBJ2-3, with D unclear. CDR1 and CDR2 (germline): SGHVS, FQNEAQ. CDR3 length equals 14 residues. The V end lost 0 bases, the J end lost 0 bases, and 4 bases lay between the germline ends.

This clonotype was seen only a few times. The genes are TRBV9 and TRBJ2-7; 7 nucleotides match TRBD1. Looked up from germline, CDR1 is SGDLS and CDR2 is YYNGEE. The J segment lost 4 bases and the V segment lost 3 bases, leaving 10 bases of the junction unmatched. The CDR3 length is 15 residues. The chain's CDR3 is CASSEPQGYLYEQYF. CDR3 nucleotides: TGTGCCAGCAGCGAGCCACAGGGGTATTTGTACGAGCAGTACTTC.

This clonotype showed up many times. This sequence joins TRBV2 and TRBJ2-3; 8 bases are a match to TRBD2. The CDR3 has 15 amino acids. The germline V gene encodes CDR1 SNHLY and CDR2 FYNNEI. After removal of 6 bases from V and 0 bases from J, the junction contained 5 bases not matched to a gene. For the CDR3, the DNA is TGTGCCAGCAGCTTGGCTAGCGGGAGCACAGATACGCAGTATTTT. Translation gives CASSLASGSTDTQYF. Looking up the rest from reference TRBV2 and TRBJ2-3 gives the full variable domain: EPEVTQTPSHQVTQMGQEVILRCVPISNHLYFYWYRQILGQKVEFLVSFYNNEISEKSEIFDDQFSVERPDGSNFTLKIRSTKLEDSAMYFCASSLASGSTDTQYFGPGTRLTVL.

This chain connects TRBV29-1 to TRBJ2-7; 7 positions agree with TRBD1. CDR3 length: 12 residues. CDR1 is SQVTM, CDR2 ANQGSEA, per germline. The V segment lost 2 bases and the J segment 6 bases; nucleotides outside the gene matches: 4. CDR3 protein: CSVEQGVSEQYF. The CDR3 region has the DNA TGCAGCGTTGAACAGGGGGTCTCCGAGCAGTACTTC.

The CDR3 region has the DNA TGTGCCAGTAGCGACTTACAGGGGCGCAATCAGCCCCAGCATTTT. Its protein is CASSDLQGRNQPQHF. The chain combines TRBV19 with TRBJ1-5, with TRBD1 matching over 7 bases. CDR3 length: 15 residues. Germline-derived CDR1 and CDR2 are LNHDA and SQIVND (reference sequence). Trimming at V came to 6 bases and at J to 2 bases, leaving 7 bases not matched to a gene.

This rearrangement joins TRBV18 to TRBJ1-1; the match to TRBD1 covers 8 bases. The germline V gene encodes CDR1 KGHSH and CDR2 LQKENI. CDR3 length: 14 residues. V was clipped by 6 bases and J by 1 base; unmatched bases: 4. The DNA of the CDR3 is TGTGCCAGCTCGGACAGGGCTTCGAACACTGAAGCTTTCTTT. Amino acid sequence: CASSDRASNTEAFF.

J is TRBJ2-7 and V is TRBV7-2; perhaps TRBD2 as D (5 bases). Germline loops: CDR1 SGHTA, CDR2 FQGNSA. The CDR3 is made up of 16 amino acids. Trimming pared 1 base from V and 2 bases from J, leaving 15 bases between. The CDR3: CASSLGVGRGTYEQYF. In DNA, the CDR3 is TGTGCCAGCAGCTTAGGAGTAGGACGGGGAACCTACGAGCAGTACTTC.

This clonotype was picked up one time. The chain has TRBV6-1 and TRBJ2-4; D is undetermined. V lost 4 bases and J 8 bases, leaving 15 bases between the germline ends. The CDR3 loop spans 14 amino acids. Germline V CDR1 and CDR2: MNHNS, SASEGT. CDR3 sequence (DNA): TGTGCCAGCAGTGGGCAGGCCCTCGGCGACATTCAGTACTTC. It codes for CASSGQALGDIQYF.

This clonotype has more than one count but fewer than ten. The V gene is TRBV6-5, the J gene TRBJ2-1, with 9 positions matching TRBD2. Trimming took 0 bases from V and 3 from J; bases not matched to a gene: 6. CDR1 and CDR2 from the germline V gene are MNHEY and SVGAGI. The CDR3 loop spans 17 amino acids. DNA of the CDR3: TGTGCCAGCAGTTACTCTGGGCTAGCGGGGAACTACAATGAGCAGTTCTTC. It yields the protein CASSYSGLAGNYNEQFF.

This chain uses TRBV28 with TRBJ2-5; 8 bases are a match to TRBD1. The CDR3 contains 16 residues. CDR1 is MDHEN and CDR2 is SYDVKM in the germline V gene. Unmatched junction bases numbered 7, after V lost 0 bases and J lost 4 bases. The CDR3 coding sequence is TGTGCCAGCAGTTTATGGGGCGCAGGGGGCGCAGAGACCCAGTACTTC. It codes for CASSLWGAGGAETQYF. Full variable domain (missing parts from reference TRBV28 and TRBJ2-5): DVKVTQSSRYLVKRTGEKVFLECVQDMDHENMFWYRQDPGLGLRLIYFSYDVKMKEKGDIPEGYSVSREKKERFSLILESASTNQTSMYLCASSLWGAGGAETQYFGPGTRLLVL.

This clonotype appeared once. This chain uses TRBV12-3 or TRBV12-4 with TRBJ1-5, with D perhaps matching TRBD1 (5 bases). Trimming left V 8 bases short and J 3 bases short, with 8 bases between. The CDR3 contains 12 residues. This chain's CDR3 is CASGGNNQPQHF. The DNA of the CDR3 is TGTGCCAGCGGGGGTAACAATCAGCCCCAGCATTTT.

As for this clonotype: The germline gene is not matched at one end of the junction; a read error may be the cause. The J gene is TRBJ2-5, the V gene TRBV7-9, with D unclear. The CDR3 extends over 14 amino acids. Germline CDR1 and CDR2: SEHNR and FQNEAQ (reference sequence). The CDR3 region has the DNA TGTGCCAGGAGCTTAAGTTTAAACCAAGAGACCCAGTACTTC. This codes for CARSLSLNQETQYF. Full variable domain (remainder filled in from reference TRBV7-9 and TRBJ2-5): DTGVSQNPRHKITKRGQNVTFRCDPISEHNRLYWYRQTLGQGPEFLTYFQNEAQLEKSRLLSDRFSAERPKGSFSTLEIQRTEQGDSAMYLCARSLSLNQETQYFGPGTRLLVL.

This clonotype has a handful of counts. CDR3 sequence: CASSAGASSYNEQFF. The CDR3 DNA is TGCGCCAGCAGCGCGGGAGCCAGCTCCTACAATGAGCAGTTCTTC. The chain couples TRBV5-1 to TRBJ2-1; 7 positions agree with TRBD2. With V trimmed by 4 bases and J by 0 bases, 4 bases remained unmatched. The germline gives CDR1 SGHRS, CDR2 YFSETQ. The CDR3 length is 15 residues.

A few counts support this clonotype. The chain has TRBV9 and TRBJ2-5; D possibly matches TRBD1 or TRBD2 (6 bases each). Germline CDR1 and CDR2: SGDLS and YYNGEE. This CDR3 spans 18 amino acids. V gave up 4 bases and J gave up 5 bases, with 27 bases separating them. The CDR3, as DNA: TGTGCCAGCAGCCCGCCGGGGGCAGCGGGTTTACTTGGGGAGACCCAGTACTTC. It specifies CASSPPGAAGLLGETQYF.